Below are 29 T cell receptor beta chains sequenced from a single sample in a study of CD8 T cells in Susac syndrome. The authors reverse transcribed roughly 0.5 to 1 ug RNA with random hexamers. TCRdb reanalysed the immunoSEQ multiplex PCR reads using MiXCR and keeps one entry per CDR3 protein. The data show 150,000 or so distinct CDR3 sequences, approximately 95% seen once. The source material was CD4+ T cells from PBMCs. The receptors stem from a human donor with Susac syndrome.

The chain links TRBV29-1 to TRBJ2-5; 8 bases are shared with TRBD1. The germline V gene encodes CDR1 SQVTM and CDR2 ANQGSEA. This CDR3 is 12 amino acids long. The V gene end was trimmed by 6 bases and the J gene end by 3 bases; junction bases not matched to a gene: 3. The CDR3 DNA is TGCAGCGTGACGGACAGGGAAGAGACCCAGTACTTC. Amino acids: CSVTDREETQYF.

The chain uses TRBV30 and TRBJ1-1; 7 bases fit TRBD1. This CDR3 spans 14 amino acids. In germline, CDR1 is GTSNPN, CDR2 SVGIG (reference sequence). Unmatched junction bases numbered 8, after V lost 2 bases and J lost 5 bases. This CDR3 is CAWSLGRGLTEAFF. Here the CDR3 DNA reads TGTGCCTGGAGTCTTGGCAGGGGGTTGACTGAAGCTTTCTTT.

This chain joins TRBV5-6 and TRBJ1-2; D not resolved. Germline loops: CDR1 SGHDT, CDR2 YYEEEE. V was trimmed by 2 bases and J by 12 bases, leaving 17 bases between them. The CDR3 totals 13 residues. The CDR3 bases are TGTGCCAGCAGCTTAAGGAGGGCGACGGTCCACACCTTC. This sequence encodes CASSLRRATVHTF.

The chain is built from TRBV20-1 and TRBJ2-7; 7 positions agree with TRBD1. The CDR3 spans 13 residues. V shed 6 bases and J 3 bases; nucleotides not matched to a gene: 8. Germline-derived CDR1 and CDR2 are DFQATT and SNEGSKA (reference sequence). CDR3 protein: CSAQKTGRYEQYF. The CDR3 DNA follows: TGCAGTGCCCAGAAGACAGGGCGCTACGAGCAGTACTTC.

The rearrangement joins TRBV6-2 or TRBV6-3 to TRBJ2-3, with TRBD2 identical over 11 bases. The CDR3 extends over 17 amino acids. Germline V lookup: CDR1 MNHEY, CDR2 SVGEGT. The J segment lost 4 bases and the V segment lost 7 bases, leaving 13 bases of the junction unmatched. CDR3 sequence: CASKVLELAGESDTQYF. The CDR3 DNA sequence: TGTGCCAGCAAGGTCTTAGAACTAGCGGGGGAGTCAGATACGCAGTATTTT.

This clonotype was recorded only once. The chain joins TRBV12-3 or TRBV12-4 to TRBJ2-1; 10 bases map to TRBD2. J gave up 8 bases and V 6 bases, and 10 bases lay outside the gene matches. The CDR3 extends over 15 amino acids. CDR3 bases: TGTGCCAGCAGCATGCTAGCGGGAGAAGCCTATGAGCAGTTCTTC. This sequence encodes CASSMLAGEAYEQFF.

The rearrangement links TRBV30 to TRBJ1-2; D might be TRBD1 (6 bases). The germline gives CDR1 GTSNPN, CDR2 SVGIG (reference sequence). This CDR3 is 14 amino acids long. Between the trimmed V and J ends, which lost 3 bases and 3 bases, there was a span of 14 bases. The CDR3 is CAWRWGGAYYGYTF. The CDR3 nucleotides read TGTGCCTGGAGGTGGGGGGGCGCTTACTATGGCTACACCTTC.

The chain recombines TRBV19 with TRBJ1-2; D not certain. This CDR3 has 15 amino acids. Germline V CDR1 and CDR2: LNHDA, SQIVND (reference sequence). V was shortened by 3 bases and J by 2 bases, with 13 bases between the two germline ends. CDR3 coding DNA: TGTGCCAGTAGTATCCCCGGCGGCAGGAACTATGGCTACACCTTC. Protein product: CASSIPGGRNYGYTF.

V usage is TRBV29-1 and J usage is TRBJ1-2; the D is unclear. Germline V lookup: CDR1 SQVTM, CDR2 ANQGSEA. V shed 1 base and J shed 0 bases, with 9 bases lying between them. This CDR3 comprises 14 residues. The CDR3, as DNA: TGCAGCGTTGAAGGGATGGGTACTAACTATGGCTACACCTTC. Its translation is CSVEGMGTNYGYTF. The full variable domain, completed using reference TRBV29-1 and TRBJ1-2, is SAVISQKPSRDICQRGTSLTIQCQVDSQVTMMFWYRQQPGQSLTLIATANQGSEATYESGFVIDKFPISRPNLTFSTLTVSNMSPEDSSIYLCSVEGMGTNYGYTFGSGTRLTVV.

V gene TRBV15 combines with J gene TRBJ2-1; D remains ambiguous. Per germline, CDR1 LNHNV and CDR2 YYDKDF (reference sequence). The CDR3 runs to 14 residues. V was pared by 7 bases and J by 0 bases, with 10 bases between. Here the CDR3 reads CATMGASSYNEQFF. CDR3 bases: TGTGCCACCATGGGCGCCAGCTCCTACAATGAGCAGTTCTTC.

J is TRBJ2-7 and V is TRBV7-9; D is undetermined. Trimming shortened V by 0 bases and J by 5 bases, and 14 bases separated the two germline ends. The CDR3 is made up of 15 amino acids. Germline lookup yields CDR1 SEHNR and CDR2 FQNEAQ (reference sequence). The CDR3 region is CASSLAGGSRDEQYF. For the CDR3, the DNA is TGTGCCAGCAGCTTAGCTGGCGGCAGTAGGGACGAGCAGTACTTC.

This rearrangement joins TRBV29-1 to TRBJ2-2, with D tentatively TRBD1 (6 bases). Deletions cut 7 bases from V and 6 bases from J, with 18 bases between. The CDR3 is made up of 14 amino acids. Germline CDR1 is SQVTM and CDR2 is ANQGSEA. CDR3 DNA sequence: TGCAGCGCTAAAACAGGTTCAGGGGCCGGGGAGCTGTTTTTT. As protein: CSAKTGSGAGELFF.

The chain employs TRBV5-1 and TRBJ1-3; D gene ambiguous. Per germline, CDR1 SGHRS and CDR2 YFSETQ. The V and J ends lost 2 bases and 0 bases respectively, with 6 bases between them. The CDR3 is 14 residues long. CDR3 in amino acids: CASSFDLSGNTIYF. The DNA for the CDR3 is TGCGCCAGCAGCTTCGATCTCTCTGGAAACACCATATATTTT.

The V call is TRBV5-6, the J call TRBJ2-5; tentatively, D is TRBD2 (6 bases). Germline loops: CDR1 SGHDT, CDR2 YYEEEE. V lost 2 bases to trimming and J lost 3 bases, with 8 bases between them. The CDR3 length is 13 residues. Here the CDR3 DNA reads TGTGCCAGCAGCTTCCCGGGAGAAGAGACCCAGTACTTC. It codes for CASSFPGEETQYF.

V and J are TRBV30 and TRBJ2-2; D unresolved. V dropped 0 bases and J dropped 0 bases, with 8 bases sitting between them. Germline V gene lookup returns CDR1 GTSNPN and CDR2 SVGIG (reference sequence). CDR3 size: 15 residues. The CDR3 region has the DNA TGTGCCTGGAGTGTGCGCAGATCGAACACCGGGGAGCTGTTTTTT. Translating it yields CAWSVRRSNTGELFF.

The chain has TRBV29-1 and TRBJ2-7; 9 bases match TRBD1. J lost 6 bases, V lost 5 bases, and 8 bases had no gene match. The CDR3 runs to 13 residues. The germline V gene encodes CDR1 SQVTM and CDR2 ANQGSEA. The CDR3 loop reads CSVRPGQGSEQYF. DNA for the CDR3: TGCAGCGTTAGACCGGGACAGGGCTCCGAGCAGTACTTC.

The chain recombines TRBV7-9 with TRBJ1-2; D unresolved. Germline lookup yields CDR1 SEHNR and CDR2 FQNEAQ (reference sequence). The V gene lost 0 bases and the J gene lost 4 bases, with 12 bases spanning the gap. This CDR3 has 15 residues. The CDR3 DNA reads TGTGCCAGCAGCTTAGCGCGCGTGGACTCCTATGGCTACACCTTC. This encodes CASSLARVDSYGYTF. The whole variable domain, remainder taken from reference TRBV7-9 and TRBJ1-2, is DTGVSQNPRHKITKRGQNVTFRCDPISEHNRLYWYRQTLGQGPEFLTYFQNEAQLEKSRLLSDRFSAERPKGSFSTLEIQRTEQGDSAMYLCASSLARVDSYGYTFGSGTRLTVV.

The gene calls are TRBV6-2 or TRBV6-3 and TRBJ2-1; weak D call: TRBD2 (6 bases). CDR1 is MNHEY, CDR2 SVGEGT, per germline. CDR3 size: 12 residues. Trimming pared 4 bases from V and 14 bases from J, leaving 15 bases between. CDR3 amino acids: CASSFLGDSKFF. DNA of the CDR3: TGTGCCAGCAGTTTTCTCGGGGACTCGAAGTTCTTC.

The rearrangement links TRBV28 to TRBJ2-3; the D gene is possibly TRBD1 (6 bases). CDR1 and CDR2 from the germline V gene are MDHEN and SYDVKM. This CDR3 comprises 14 residues. The germline V and J ends were trimmed by 6 bases and 2 bases, with 12 bases remaining between them. The CDR3 loop is CASSQGLPTDTQYF. Here the CDR3 DNA reads TGTGCCAGCAGCCAGGGGTTACCCACAGATACGCAGTATTTT. The whole variable domain, filled in from reference TRBV28 and TRBJ2-3, reads DVKVTQSSRYLVKRTGEKVFLECVQDMDHENMFWYRQDPGLGLRLIYFSYDVKMKEKGDIPEGYSVSREKKERFSLILESASTNQTSMYLCASSQGLPTDTQYFGPGTRLTVL.

The DNA of the CDR3 is TGTGCCAGCAGAAAAGGACAGAGCCAAGAGACCCAGTACTTC. Translating it yields CASRKGQSQETQYF. The chain links TRBV6-6 to TRBJ2-5; D might be TRBD1 (6 bases). Germline CDR1 reads MNHNY; CDR2 reads SVGAGI (reference sequence). This CDR3 region has 14 residues. Trimming stripped 6 bases from V and 1 base from J, with 12 bases between.

In DNA, the CDR3 is TGTGCCAGCAGTTTAATGTTTGGCGGGAGGTCCTACAATGAGCAGTTCTTC. Its protein product is CASSLMFGGRSYNEQFF. The chain is built from TRBV28 and TRBJ2-1; 8 positions agree with TRBD2. The V gene's germline CDR1 is MDHEN and CDR2 SYDVKM. V was clipped by 2 bases and J by 1 base; unmatched bases: 7. This CDR3 region has 17 residues.

The rearrangement joins TRBV18 to TRBJ2-6; 7 bases are shared with TRBD1. This CDR3 spans 17 amino acids. In germline, CDR1 is KGHSH, CDR2 LQKENI. Trimming at V came to 5 bases and at J to 4 bases, leaving 11 bases not matched to a gene. The CDR3 sequence: CASSEGGPDSGANVLTF. The CDR3 coding sequence is TGTGCCAGCTCAGAAGGGGGCCCAGATTCCGGGGCCAACGTCCTGACTTTC. The variable domain in full, completed from reference TRBV18 and TRBJ2-6, reads NAGVMQNPRHLVRRRGQEARLRCSPMKGHSHVYWYRQLPEEGLKFMVYLQKENIIDESGMPKERFSAEFPKEGPSILRIQQVVRGDSAAYFCASSEGGPDSGANVLTFGAGSRLTVL.

This chain links TRBV7-9 with TRBJ2-6; no reliable D call. Deletions cut 8 bases from V and 4 bases from J, with 9 bases between. CDR1 SEHNR and CDR2 FQNEAQ come from the germline V gene (reference sequence). This CDR3 has 13 residues. The CDR3 region is CASSGSGANVLTF. CDR3 DNA sequence: TGTGCCAGCTCCGGTTCGGGGGCCAACGTCCTGACTTTC.

This chain joins TRBV13 and TRBJ2-7; a possible D gene is TRBD2 (5 bases). The CDR3 is 16 amino acids. CDR1 is PRHDT and CDR2 is FYEKMQ in the germline V gene (reference sequence). Trimming took off 6 bases at V and 3 bases at J, with 21 bases between the two ends. The CDR3 DNA reads as TGTGCCAGCAGTACTAGTGACTACCCCTGGGTCTACGAGCAGTACTTC. This encodes CASSTSDYPWVYEQYF.

The chain combines TRBV4-3 with TRBJ2-6, with D maybe TRBD2 (6 bases). The CDR3 runs to 16 residues. V lost 0 bases to trimming and J lost 4 bases, with 10 bases between them. Germline values: CDR1 LGHNA, CDR2 YSLEER. CDR3 bases: TGCGCCAGCAGCCAAGAACTAGCTTCCGGGGCCAACGTCCTGACTTTC. This encodes CASSQELASGANVLTF.

This sequence joins TRBV15 and TRBJ1-6; tentatively, D is TRBD1 (5 bases). In germline, CDR1 is LNHNV, CDR2 YYDKDF (reference sequence). The CDR3 sequence is 15 residues long. The V and J ends lost 0 bases and 10 bases respectively, with 13 bases between them. The CDR3 nucleotides are TGTGCCACCAGCAGAGATGGGGGTCGGGGGTCACCCCTCCACTTT. This codes for CATSRDGGRGSPLHF.

The chain carries TRBV2 and TRBJ2-3, with D possibly TRBD1 on 5 matching bases. CDR3 length: 14 amino acids. The germline V gene encodes CDR1 SNHLY and CDR2 FYNNEI. Trimming took off 6 bases at V and 2 bases at J, with 12 bases between the two ends. CDR3 residues: CASRQQVLTDTQYF. Written as DNA, the CDR3 is TGTGCCAGCAGGCAACAGGTCCTCACAGATACGCAGTATTTT.

The V call is TRBV7-3, the J call TRBJ1-2, with 8 bases lining up with TRBD1. Trimming took 5 bases from V and 8 from J; bases not matched to a gene: 4. The CDR3 loop spans 12 amino acids. Looked up from germline, CDR1 is SGHTA and CDR2 is FQGTGA. CDR3 in amino acids: CASSEDREGYTF. The CDR3 DNA follows: TGTGCCAGCAGCGAGGACAGGGAAGGCTACACCTTC. The full variable domain, its missing parts supplied by reference TRBV7-3 and TRBJ1-2, is GAGVSQTPSNKVTEKGKYVELRCDPISGHTALYWYRQSLGQGPEFLIYFQGTGAADDSGLPNDRFFAVRPEGSVSTLKIQRTERGDSAVYLCASSEDREGYTFGSGTRLTVV.

The rearrangement links TRBV5-1 to TRBJ2-1; 13 bases are shared with TRBD2. Looked up from germline, CDR1 is SGHRS and CDR2 is YFSETQ. CDR3 length equals 15 residues. Germline trimming cut 3 bases from V and 6 bases from J; bases unmatched to any gene: 3. Here the CDR3 DNA reads TGCGCCAGCAGCTACGGACTAGCGGGGGCCAATGAGCAGTTCTTC. Its translation is CASSYGLAGANEQFF.